This T cell receptor (beta chain) was captured by sequencing in a study of T cells after yellow fever vaccination. TCRdb reanalysed the 5' RACE reads using MiXCR and keeps one entry per CDR3 protein. The data contain more than 450,000 distinct CDR3 sequences, just over 20% of them singletons. This clonotype has a handful of counts. Its antigen remains unidentified. The study, taken as a whole, reports: Some clonotypes were seen in both the CD4 and the CD8 compartments. These made up a small share and likely arose from convergent recombination. Boosting was followed by the reappearance of most primary-vaccination clones (around 96% CD4, about 89% CD8).

This CDR3 region has 16 residues. Germline CDR1 SGHRS, CDR2 YFSETQ. The trim removed 0 bases at V and 9 bases at J, leaving 8 bases unmatched. The input for sequencing was PBMCs, taken about 20 days after the first yellow fever vaccination. This clonotype was sampled from a young man who received the YFV17D yellow fever vaccine. The rearrangement uses TRBV5-1 and TRBJ2-1; 11 nucleotides agree with TRBD2. The CDR3 loop reads CASSLVAGGRLGEQFF. Here the CDR3 DNA reads TGCGCCAGCAGCTTGGTAGCGGGGGGGCGATTAGGTGAGCAGTTCTTC.